Listed here is a single T cell receptor (beta chain). The clone's antigen remains unknown. No much larger clonotype is one base removed from it; base qualities were not supplied. The data belong to a study of control samples from healthy donors and cancer patients (dated by TCRdb to 2018 to 2021). The library relied on the immunoSEQ multiplex PCR assay. The table comes from immuneACCESS by way of TCRdb, which keeps in-frame sequences with V and J called. Part of the clones is missing from these tables; in studies checked, under half for an unresolved V gene and the rest for unknown reasons. The sample data list some 220,000 clones, and about 95% of these were observed just once. The leading ten clones occupy 1.5% of the sample. CDR1 and CDR2 (MDHEN, SYDVKM) derive from the germline V gene. Compared with germline, V lacks 4 bases and J lacks 10 bases; bases without a gene match: 7. The CDR3 starts with the cysteine, ends with the phenylalanine, and has 14 residues. The retained sequence is limited to the CDR3, 42 bases, with the frame set at the first base.

The specimen sequenced was blood. This clonotype originated in a man aged 50-59 years in good health. The V and J genes are TRBV28 and TRBJ1-6; 7 bases in the junction line up with TRBD1. The CDR3 protein sequence reads: CASSSQGIGSPLHF. Here is the DNA: TGTGCCAGCAGTTCACAGGGGATTGGCTCACCCCTCCACTTT.